These T cell receptor beta chains were read from a single sample in a study of PD-L1 blockade in urothelial cancer. Assay used: immunoSEQ multiplex PCR; TCRdb lists only in-frame clones, some missing. The profile covers 24,000 or so clones, with approximately 88% appearing a single time and roughly 3.2% taken by the ten largest. Source: PBMCs, taken around atezolizumab (anti-PD-L1) treatment. The receptors were gathered from a man in his fifties or sixties with urothelial cancer. Each CDR3 is given with its conserved first and last residue. A D gene is named only where the DNA matches it firmly. Clone sizes are given selectively: once, few, many, or a class where the clone is expanded.

D gene: TRBD1
V gene: TRBV28
clone size: .
J gene: TRBJ2-7
CDR3 DNA: TGTGCCAGCACCACAGGGGGCTACGAGCAGTACTTC
CDR3 protein: CASTTGGYEQYF

D gene: .
V gene: TRBV19
clone size: few
J gene: TRBJ1-1
CDR3 DNA: TGTGCCACTAGCCAGGGGCAGGCTGAAGCTTTCTTT
CDR3 protein: CATSQGQAEAFF

D gene: .
V gene: TRBV7-9
clone size: once
J gene: TRBJ1-5
CDR3 DNA: TGTGCCAGCAGCTTAGAAGGGGGGGGGCAGCCCCAGCATTTT
CDR3 protein: CASSLEGGGQPQHF

D gene: TRBD1
V gene: TRBV7-9
clone size: .
J gene: TRBJ2-2
CDR3 DNA: TGTGCCAGCAGGGGGGGGACAGGGGGCGCGACCGGGGAGCTGTTTTTT
CDR3 protein: CASRGGTGGATGELFF

D gene: TRBD2
V gene: TRBV9
clone size: .
J gene: TRBJ2-1
CDR3 DNA: TGTGCCAGCAGCGCTTTGGGACTAGACTACAATGAGCAGTTCTTC
CDR3 protein: CASSALGLDYNEQFF

D gene: .
V gene: TRBV10-3
clone size: .
J gene: TRBJ2-3
CDR3 DNA: TGTGCCATCAGTGATGGGAGTCGGGGAACAGATACGCAGTATTTT
CDR3 protein: CAISDGSRGTDTQYF

D gene: TRBD2
V gene: TRBV6-1
clone size: .
J gene: TRBJ2-5
CDR3 DNA: TGTGCCAGCAGTGAAGCGCCTAGCGGTCGGGAGACCCAGTACTTC
CDR3 protein: CASSEAPSGRETQYF

D gene: .
V gene: TRBV27
clone size: few
J gene: TRBJ1-5
CDR3 DNA: TGTGCCAGCAGGTCAGTCCAGGGGAACGGGCAGCCCCAGCATTTT
CDR3 protein: CASRSVQGNGQPQHF

D gene: .
V gene: TRBV6-5
clone size: .
J gene: TRBJ2-7
CDR3 DNA: TGTGCCAGCAGTCCGTCCAGGGGGGTACCGTACGAGCAGTACTTC
CDR3 protein: CASSPSRGVPYEQYF

D gene: .
V gene: TRBV27
clone size: .
J gene: TRBJ1-1
CDR3 DNA: TGTGCCAGCAGTTTTTCCGCCCAACGGGACACTGAAGCTTTCTTT
CDR3 protein: CASSFSAQRDTEAFF

D gene: TRBD2
V gene: TRBV7-3
clone size: .
J gene: TRBJ2-1
CDR3 DNA: TGTGCCAGCAGCTTAAGGTGGACTAGCGGGGGGCTTAATGAGCAGTTCTTC
CDR3 protein: CASSLRWTSGGLNEQFF

D gene: .
V gene: TRBV15
clone size: once
J gene: TRBJ1-4
CDR3 DNA: TGTGCCACCAGCACCAGGGGTGAAAAACTGTTTTTT
CDR3 protein: CATSTRGEKLFF

D gene: TRBD1
V gene: TRBV9
clone size: .
J gene: TRBJ1-5
CDR3 DNA: TGTGCCAGCAGCGTAGCTGGGACAGGCAATCAGCCCCAGCATTTT
CDR3 protein: CASSVAGTGNQPQHF

D gene: .
V gene: TRBV5-4
clone size: .
J gene: TRBJ1-6
CDR3 DNA: TGTGCCAGCAGCCCACAGGGAACCAATAATTCACCCCTCCACTTT
CDR3 protein: CASSPQGTNNSPLHF

D gene: TRBD1
V gene: TRBV7-9
clone size: .
J gene: TRBJ2-3
CDR3 DNA: TGTGCCAGCAGCACCAGACAGGGGGTTTCAGATACGCAGTATTTT
CDR3 protein: CASSTRQGVSDTQYF

D gene: .
V gene: TRBV27
clone size: .
J gene: TRBJ1-1
CDR3 DNA: TGTGCCAGCAGAGTCAGGGTGGGTACTGAAGCTTTCTTT
CDR3 protein: CASRVRVGTEAFF

D gene: TRBD1
V gene: TRBV25-1
clone size: .
J gene: TRBJ1-5
CDR3 DNA: TGTGCCAGCGGGATACAGGGGGATCAGCCCCAGCATTTT
CDR3 protein: CASGIQGDQPQHF

D gene: TRBD2
V gene: TRBV6-1
clone size: few
J gene: TRBJ2-5
CDR3 DNA: TGTGCCAGCAGTGAACTAGCGGGGGGGCAAGAGACCCAGTACTTC
CDR3 protein: CASSELAGGQETQYF

D gene: .
V gene: TRBV21-1
clone size: .
J gene: TRBJ2-1
CDR3 DNA: TGTGCCAGCAGCGGACGGGACCTTGGCGGGAGCCTCTACAATGAGCAGTTCTTC
CDR3 protein: CASSGRDLGGSLYNEQFF

D gene: TRBD1
V gene: TRBV5-4
clone size: .
J gene: TRBJ2-2
CDR3 DNA: TGTGCCAGCTTCGATACCGGGACAGGGTTCACCGGGGAGCTGTTTTTT
CDR3 protein: CASFDTGTGFTGELFF

D gene: TRBD1
V gene: TRBV6-6
clone size: few
J gene: TRBJ2-3
CDR3 DNA: TGTGCCAGCAGTTACCCTGGACAGGTTTTCACAGATACGCAGTATTTT
CDR3 protein: CASSYPGQVFTDTQYF

D gene: .
V gene: TRBV5-1
clone size: few
J gene: TRBJ1-1
CDR3 DNA: TGCGCCAGCAGCCTCATACCAGGGGCTATGAACACTGAAGCTTTCTTT
CDR3 protein: CASSLIPGAMNTEAFF

D gene: .
V gene: TRBV2
clone size: .
J gene: TRBJ1-2
CDR3 DNA: TGTGCCAGCAGCCAGGGTAATAGTGGCTACACCTTC
CDR3 protein: CASSQGNSGYTF

D gene: .
V gene: TRBV5-1
clone size: .
J gene: TRBJ2-7
CDR3 DNA: TGCGCCAGCAGCTTGACCGGGGGCTACGAGCAGTACTTC
CDR3 protein: CASSLTGGYEQYF

D gene: .
V gene: TRBV5-1
clone size: .
J gene: TRBJ2-7
CDR3 DNA: TGCGCCAGCAGCTTGTTGGCAAGTGCCTACGAGCAGTACTTC
CDR3 protein: CASSLLASAYEQYF

D gene: .
V gene: TRBV27
clone size: .
J gene: TRBJ1-4
CDR3 DNA: TGTGCCAGCAGTAGAACTCCCCTTTTTAATGAAAAACTGTTTTTT
CDR3 protein: CASSRTPLFNEKLFF

D gene: TRBD1
V gene: TRBV14
clone size: .
J gene: TRBJ2-3
CDR3 DNA: TGTGCCAGCAGCCATCGGACAGGGGGCGTCGATACGCAGTATTTT
CDR3 protein: CASSHRTGGVDTQYF

D gene: TRBD1
V gene: TRBV27
clone size: .
J gene: TRBJ1-2
CDR3 DNA: TGTGCCAGCGCCTCGCCGGGACAGGGGGCATATGGCTACACCTTC
CDR3 protein: CASASPGQGAYGYTF

D gene: .
V gene: TRBV11-2
clone size: .
J gene: TRBJ1-1
CDR3 DNA: TGTGCCAGCAGCCCCCTGGTGGGAGTGGGGGAGGGTGGTTTCTTT
CDR3 protein: CASSPLVGVGEGGFF

D gene: .
V gene: TRBV4-2
clone size: .
J gene: TRBJ1-3
CDR3 DNA: TGTGCCAGCAGCCAAGACAGGGCCGTTTCTGGAAACACCATATATTTT
CDR3 protein: CASSQDRAVSGNTIYF

D gene: TRBD1
V gene: TRBV7-9
clone size: few
J gene: TRBJ2-2
CDR3 DNA: TGTGCCAGCAGCTCTCTTTGGACAGGGGTAACCGGGGAGCTGTTTTTT
CDR3 protein: CASSSLWTGVTGELFF

D gene: .
V gene: TRBV4-1
clone size: .
J gene: TRBJ2-5
CDR3 DNA: TGCGCCAGCAGCCAAGGTTCTCAAGAGACCCAGTACTTC
CDR3 protein: CASSQGSQETQYF